Listed here is a single T cell receptor (beta chain). The entry originates in a study of blood T cell repertoires in COVID-19. V dropped 6 bases and J dropped 4 bases, with 7 bases sitting between them. Germline V gene data show CDR1 as ENHRY and CDR2 as SYGVKD. The CDR3 sequence is 12 residues long. Profiling relied on immunoSEQ multiplex PCR, and the TCRdb table lists in-frame clones only, not all of them. The repertoire holds about 150,000 clones, with around 80% as singletons. This chain links TRBV10-3 with TRBJ2-1; no clear D. This receptor was taken from a woman in her 70s who had recovered from COVID-19. Sequences were obtained from peripheral blood. CDR3 coding DNA: TGTGCCATCAGGGCATATTACAATGAGCAGTTCTTC. Residues: CAIRAYYNEQFF.